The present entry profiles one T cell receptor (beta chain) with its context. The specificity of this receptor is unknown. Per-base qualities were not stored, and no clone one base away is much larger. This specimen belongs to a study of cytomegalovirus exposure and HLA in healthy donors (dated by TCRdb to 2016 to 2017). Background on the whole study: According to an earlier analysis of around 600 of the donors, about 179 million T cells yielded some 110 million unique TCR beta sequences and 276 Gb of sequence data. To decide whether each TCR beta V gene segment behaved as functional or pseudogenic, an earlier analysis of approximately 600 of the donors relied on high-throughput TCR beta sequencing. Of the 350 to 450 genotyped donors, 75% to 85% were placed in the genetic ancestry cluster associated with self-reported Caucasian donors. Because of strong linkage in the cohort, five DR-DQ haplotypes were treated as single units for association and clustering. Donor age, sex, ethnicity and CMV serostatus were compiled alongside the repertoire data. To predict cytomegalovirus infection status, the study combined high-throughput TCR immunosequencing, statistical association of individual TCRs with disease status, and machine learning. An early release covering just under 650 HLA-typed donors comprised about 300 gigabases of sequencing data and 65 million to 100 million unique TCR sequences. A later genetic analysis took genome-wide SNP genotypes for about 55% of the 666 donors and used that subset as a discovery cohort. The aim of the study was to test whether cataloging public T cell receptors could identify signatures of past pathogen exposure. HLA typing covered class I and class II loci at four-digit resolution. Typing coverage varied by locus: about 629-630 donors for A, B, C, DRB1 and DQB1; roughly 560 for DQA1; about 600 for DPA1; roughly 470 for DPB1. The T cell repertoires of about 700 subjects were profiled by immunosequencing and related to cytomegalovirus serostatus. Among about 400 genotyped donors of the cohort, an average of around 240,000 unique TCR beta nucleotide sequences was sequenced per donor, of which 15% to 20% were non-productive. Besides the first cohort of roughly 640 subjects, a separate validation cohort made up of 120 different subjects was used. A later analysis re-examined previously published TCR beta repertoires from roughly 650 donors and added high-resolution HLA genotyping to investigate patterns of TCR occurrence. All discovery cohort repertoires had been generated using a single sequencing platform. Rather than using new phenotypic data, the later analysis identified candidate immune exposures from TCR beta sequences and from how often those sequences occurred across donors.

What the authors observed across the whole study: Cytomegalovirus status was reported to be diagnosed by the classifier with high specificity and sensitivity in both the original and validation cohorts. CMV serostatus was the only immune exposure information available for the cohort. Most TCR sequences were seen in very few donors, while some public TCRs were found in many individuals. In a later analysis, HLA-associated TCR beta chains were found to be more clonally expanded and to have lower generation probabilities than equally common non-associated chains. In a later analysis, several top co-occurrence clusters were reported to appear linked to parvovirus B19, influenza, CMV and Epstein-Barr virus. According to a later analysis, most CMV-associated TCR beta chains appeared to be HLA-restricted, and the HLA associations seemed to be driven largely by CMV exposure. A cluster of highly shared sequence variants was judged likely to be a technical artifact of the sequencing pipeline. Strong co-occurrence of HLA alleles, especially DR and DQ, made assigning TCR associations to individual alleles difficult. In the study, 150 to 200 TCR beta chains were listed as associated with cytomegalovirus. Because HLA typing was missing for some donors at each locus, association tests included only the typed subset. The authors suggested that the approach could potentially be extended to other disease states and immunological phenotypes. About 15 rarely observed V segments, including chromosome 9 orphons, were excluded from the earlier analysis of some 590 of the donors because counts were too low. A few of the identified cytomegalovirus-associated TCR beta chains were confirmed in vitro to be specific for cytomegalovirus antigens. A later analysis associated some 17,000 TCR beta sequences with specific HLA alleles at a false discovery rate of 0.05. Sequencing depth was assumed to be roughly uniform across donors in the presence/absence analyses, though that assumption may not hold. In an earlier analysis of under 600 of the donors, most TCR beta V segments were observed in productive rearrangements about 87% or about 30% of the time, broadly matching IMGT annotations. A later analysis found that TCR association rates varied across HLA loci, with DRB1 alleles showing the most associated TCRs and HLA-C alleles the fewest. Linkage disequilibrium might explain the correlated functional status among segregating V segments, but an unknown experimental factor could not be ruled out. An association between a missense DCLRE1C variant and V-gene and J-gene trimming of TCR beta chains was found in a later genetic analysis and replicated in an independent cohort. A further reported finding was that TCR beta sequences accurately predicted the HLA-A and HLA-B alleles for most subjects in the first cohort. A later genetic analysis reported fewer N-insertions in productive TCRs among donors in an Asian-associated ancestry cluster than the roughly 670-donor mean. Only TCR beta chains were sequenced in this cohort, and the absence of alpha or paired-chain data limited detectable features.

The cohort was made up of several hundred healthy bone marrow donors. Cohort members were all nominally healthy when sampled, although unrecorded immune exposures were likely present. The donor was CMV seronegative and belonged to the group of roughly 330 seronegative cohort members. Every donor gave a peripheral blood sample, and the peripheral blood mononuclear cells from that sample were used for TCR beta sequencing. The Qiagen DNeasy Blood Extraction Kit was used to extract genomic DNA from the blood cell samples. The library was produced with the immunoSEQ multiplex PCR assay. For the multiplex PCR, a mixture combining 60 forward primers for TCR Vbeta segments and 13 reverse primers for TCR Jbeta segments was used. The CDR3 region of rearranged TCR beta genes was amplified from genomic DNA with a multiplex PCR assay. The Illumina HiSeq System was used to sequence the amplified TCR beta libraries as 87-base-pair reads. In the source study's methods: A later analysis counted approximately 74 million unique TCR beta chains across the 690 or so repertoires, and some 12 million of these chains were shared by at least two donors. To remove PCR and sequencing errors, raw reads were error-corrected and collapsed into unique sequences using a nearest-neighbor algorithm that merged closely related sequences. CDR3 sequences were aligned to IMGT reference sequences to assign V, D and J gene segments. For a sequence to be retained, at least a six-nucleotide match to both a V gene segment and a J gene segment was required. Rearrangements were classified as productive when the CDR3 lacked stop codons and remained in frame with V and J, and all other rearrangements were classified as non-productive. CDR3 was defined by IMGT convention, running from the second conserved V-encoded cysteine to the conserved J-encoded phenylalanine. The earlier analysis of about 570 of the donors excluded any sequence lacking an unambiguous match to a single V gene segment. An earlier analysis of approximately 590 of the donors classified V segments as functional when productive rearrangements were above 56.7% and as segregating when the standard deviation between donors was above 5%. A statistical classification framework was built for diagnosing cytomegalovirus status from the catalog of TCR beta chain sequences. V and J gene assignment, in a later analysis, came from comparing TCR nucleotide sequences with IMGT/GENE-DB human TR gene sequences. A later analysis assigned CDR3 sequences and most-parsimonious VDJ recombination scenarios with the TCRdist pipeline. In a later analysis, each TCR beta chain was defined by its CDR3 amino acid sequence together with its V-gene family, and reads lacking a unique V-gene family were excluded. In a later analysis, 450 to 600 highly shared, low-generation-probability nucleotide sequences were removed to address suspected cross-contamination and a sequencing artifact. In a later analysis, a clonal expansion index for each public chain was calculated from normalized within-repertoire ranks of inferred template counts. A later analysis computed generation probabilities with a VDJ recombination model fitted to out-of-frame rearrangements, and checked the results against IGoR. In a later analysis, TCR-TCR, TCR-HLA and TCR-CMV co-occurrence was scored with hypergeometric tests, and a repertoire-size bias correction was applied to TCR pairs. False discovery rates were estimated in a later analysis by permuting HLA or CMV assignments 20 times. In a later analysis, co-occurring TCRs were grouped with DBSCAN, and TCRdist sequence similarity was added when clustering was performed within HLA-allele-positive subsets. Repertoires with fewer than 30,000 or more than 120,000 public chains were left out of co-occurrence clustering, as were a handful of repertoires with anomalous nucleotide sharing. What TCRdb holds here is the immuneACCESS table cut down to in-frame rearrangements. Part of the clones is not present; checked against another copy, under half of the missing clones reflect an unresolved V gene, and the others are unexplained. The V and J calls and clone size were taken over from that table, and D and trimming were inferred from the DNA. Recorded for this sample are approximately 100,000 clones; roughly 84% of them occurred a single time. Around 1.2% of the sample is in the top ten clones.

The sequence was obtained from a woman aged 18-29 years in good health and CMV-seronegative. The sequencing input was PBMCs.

This receptor carries the CDR3 CASSRGGSGRNEQFF. The DNA sequence is given as TGTGCCAGCAGCCGCGGAGGTAGCGGGAGGAATGAGCAGTTCTTC. The rearrangement combines TRBV5-4 with TRBJ2-1; TRBD2 matches 10 bases in the middle. Here V drops 4 bases and J drops 7 bases, and the junction holds 8 bases not matched to any gene. Spanning cysteine to phenylalanine, the CDR3 consists of 15 amino acids. The entry retains the CDR3 DNA only, 45 bases that are in frame from base 1. CDR1 and CDR2 are read off the germline V gene (reference sequence) as SGHNT and YYREEE.